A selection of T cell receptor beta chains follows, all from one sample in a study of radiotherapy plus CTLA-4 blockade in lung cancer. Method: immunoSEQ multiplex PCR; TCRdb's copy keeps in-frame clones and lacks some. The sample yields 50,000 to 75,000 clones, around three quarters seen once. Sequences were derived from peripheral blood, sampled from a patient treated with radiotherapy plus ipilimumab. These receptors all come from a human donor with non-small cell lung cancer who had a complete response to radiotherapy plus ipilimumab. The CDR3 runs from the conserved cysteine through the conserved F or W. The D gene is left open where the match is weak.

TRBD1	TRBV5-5	CASSWGQDLNQPQHF
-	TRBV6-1	CASSNGGRTDTQYF
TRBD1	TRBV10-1	CASSSDREEQYF
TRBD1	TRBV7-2	CASSTRQGPNPDTQYF
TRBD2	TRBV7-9	CASSSLAGEETQYF
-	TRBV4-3	CASTPSQEYSGNTIYF
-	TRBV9	CASSPRDYGYTF
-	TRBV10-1	CASSEILGGPGNEQFF
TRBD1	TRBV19	CASSATTGGEAFF
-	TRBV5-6	CASSSGGEQFF
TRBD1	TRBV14	CASSLTGTGVGYTF
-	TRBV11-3	CASSLDTGAGNTIYF
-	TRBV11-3	CASSSRNPGLLRTDTQYF
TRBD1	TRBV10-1	CASSDPPKQGADEQFF
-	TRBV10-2	CASSEFRVSGDGYTF
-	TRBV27	CASSLMGGVLETQYF
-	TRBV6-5	CASSSGFSNQPQHF
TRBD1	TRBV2	CASSGGTANNSPLHF
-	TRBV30	CAWSVRPGSTDTQYF
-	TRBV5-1	CASSLDRYEAFF
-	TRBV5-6	CASSLGTVNTGELFF
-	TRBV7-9	CASSRSSVSYNEQFF
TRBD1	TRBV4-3	CASSQVKTGLSSYNSPLHF
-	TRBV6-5	CASSYGLFNSETQYF
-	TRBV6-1	CASSESGAHQPQHF
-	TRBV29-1	CSAPPWGGETEAFF
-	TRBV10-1	CASSENWGDEQFF
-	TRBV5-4	CASSLRGSRDEQFF
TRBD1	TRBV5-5	CASTRGQGPDTQYF
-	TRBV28	CASTKGVHNSPLHF
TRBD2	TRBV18	CASSPQTSGSGETQYF
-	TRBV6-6	CASRTGEGEQFF
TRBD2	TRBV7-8	CASSLAGTTRKQFF
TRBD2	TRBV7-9	CASSDTSAGTGELFF
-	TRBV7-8	CASSAGPRGISDYGYTF
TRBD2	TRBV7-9	CASSSPRGDEVYNEQFF
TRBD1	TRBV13	CATTRTGEKAFF
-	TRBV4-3	CASSLDPRETQYF
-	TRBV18	CASSPNKGGHYEKLFF
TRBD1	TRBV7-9	CASSTRTGGFGYTF
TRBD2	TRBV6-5	CASSSRTSGSVEQFF
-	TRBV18	CASSQDPAGTGELFF
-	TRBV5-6	CASVLSRGLRSYEQYF
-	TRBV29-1	CSVMADINTGELFF
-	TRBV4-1	CASSQESGPRIGSSYNEQFF
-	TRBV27	CASSVRARDTQYF
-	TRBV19	CASNEGGRNEQFF